This T cell receptor beta chain was recovered during a study of T cells after yellow fever vaccination. Regarding the study as a whole: A small proportion of clonotypes was detected in both the CD4 and CD8 compartments. After the booster, nearly 98% of CD4 and 75% to 90% of CD8 primary-response clones were re-detected.

UMIs were added to TCR cDNA along with a universal primer site when it was made by 5'RACE template switching. MiXCR, run by TCRdb on the 5' RACE reads, gives a single entry per CDR3 protein. The profile shows a few hundred thousand distinct CDR3 sequences, around a sixth of them singletons. Concerning this clonotype itself: Antigen specificity is unknown.

This TCR derives from a man aged 18 to 35 who received the YFV17D yellow fever vaccine. The sequencing used PBMCs, collected before the yellow fever booster vaccination.

DNA of the CDR3: TGCGCCAGCAGCCAACCCGGAACAGGGACTGAAGCTTTCTTT. Translated: CASSQPGTGTEAFF. The chain links TRBV4-1 to TRBJ1-1, with TRBD1 as a possible D gene (6 bases). Germline assignment: CDR1 MGHRA and CDR2 YSYEKL. V dropped 2 bases and J dropped 5 bases, with 12 bases sitting between them. The CDR3 covers 14 residues.